These 27 T cell receptor beta chains were sequenced from one sample in a study of CD8+CD57+ T cells in acquired aplastic anemia. The TCR beta profiling, which covered VDJ combination and CDR3 sequence, was carried out using genomic DNA as the template. TCRdb re-analysed the reads in MiXCR, keeping a single row per CDR3 protein. Of about 160,000 distinct CDR3 sequences listed, approximately 44% were seen once; the top ten hold about 1.1%. Sequenced input: sorted CD4+, CD8+, or CD8+CD57+ T cells (not recorded which) from PBMCs. The receptors come from a human donor in good health.

In this sample, this clonotype turned up many times. The J gene is TRBJ1-1, the V gene TRBV9; D is unclear. CDR1 is SGDLS, CDR2 YYNGEE, per germline. Between the trimmed V and J ends, which lost 0 bases and 2 bases, there was a span of 5 bases. The length of the CDR3 is 13 residues. CDR3 DNA: TGTGCCAGCAGCGTAGCCCTAAACACTGAAGCTTTCTTT. Protein sequence: CASSVALNTEAFF.

The V and J genes are TRBV7-2 and TRBJ2-7; 7 positions match TRBD1. Trimming removed 5 bases from V and 0 bases from J; junction bases left unmatched: 7. This CDR3 contains 15 residues. Germline V gene data show CDR1 as SGHTA and CDR2 as FQGNSA. The CDR3 is CASSQGTVSSYEQYF. The CDR3 nucleotides are TGTGCCAGCAGCCAAGGGACAGTGAGCTCCTACGAGCAGTACTTC.

The chain is built from TRBV28 and TRBJ2-7; TRBD1 aligns across 8 bases. In germline, CDR1 is MDHEN, CDR2 SYDVKM. This CDR3 contains 11 residues. V shed 5 bases and J 11 bases; nucleotides not matched to a gene: 5. As DNA, the CDR3 is TGTGCCAGCAGTCTGACAGGGGATAAGTACTTC. Protein: CASSLTGDKYF.

This rearrangement joins TRBV11-1 to TRBJ2-6; D call uncertain. Germline V gene sequence: CDR1 SGHAT, CDR2 FQDESV (reference sequence). V lost 6 bases and J lost 0, with 12 bases in between. The CDR3 covers 16 residues. The CDR3 DNA reads TGTGCCAGCAGGCCCGGGCTGTGCTCTGGGGCCAACGTCCTGACTTTC. This encodes CASRPGLCSGANVLTF. Full variable domain (missing parts from reference TRBV11-1 and TRBJ2-6): EAEVAQSPRYKITEKSQAVAFWCDPISGHATLYWYRQILGQGPELLVQFQDESVVDDSQLPKDRFSAERLKGVDSTLKIQPAELGDSAMYLCASRPGLCSGANVLTFGAGSRLTVL.

This clonotype came up a few times. V is TRBV18 and J is TRBJ2-7, with 7 bases matching TRBD1. V was pared by 3 bases and J by 5 bases, with 10 bases of the junction left unmatched. Germline V lookup: CDR1 KGHSH, CDR2 LQKENI. This CDR3 spans 15 amino acids. The chain's CDR3 is CASSPRGDSRHEQYF. The CDR3 DNA is TGTGCCAGCTCACCTCGAGGGGACAGCCGTCACGAGCAGTACTTC.

On this clonotype: This sequence may be a read error, since a much larger clone differs from it by one base. V usage is TRBV5-4 and J usage is TRBJ2-5, with D perhaps TRBD1 or TRBD2 (5 bases each). CDR3 length equals 15 residues. V lost 4 bases to trimming and J lost 6 bases, with 19 bases between them. Germline V gene lookup returns CDR1 SGHNT and CDR2 YYREEE (reference sequence). CDR3 nucleotides: TGTGCCAGCAGCGTCCGGGACCCAGGGCCCCAGACCCAGTACTTC. This codes for CASSVRDPGPQTQYF.

This clonotype was observed many times. The chain combines TRBV10-3 with TRBJ1-5; the match to TRBD1 covers 8 bases. The CDR3 spans 15 residues. Germline V gene sequence: CDR1 ENHRY, CDR2 SYGVKD. The V segment lost 10 bases and the J segment 1 base; nucleotides outside the gene matches: 9. Here the CDR3 DNA reads TGTGCCACTCGAGGACAGGGCGGGAGCAATCAGCCCCAGCATTTT. Encoded protein: CATRGQGGSNQPQHF.

The chain combines TRBV11-2 with TRBJ1-6, with D possibly TRBD1 on 5 matching bases. V gave up 5 bases and J gave up 9 bases, with 20 bases separating them. Germline assignment: CDR1 SGHAT and CDR2 FQNNGV. This CDR3 comprises 16 residues. The CDR3 nucleotides read TGTGCCAGCAGCCTTGCCGGGGCAGGGAGCAGTTCACCCCTCCACTTT. Translating it yields CASSLAGAGSSSPLHF.

This clonotype was recorded at least ten times. V and J are TRBV6-2 or TRBV6-3 and TRBJ2-1; 10 bases agree with TRBD2. Germline values: CDR1 MNHEY, CDR2 SVGEGT. With 2 bases clipped from V and 1 base from J, the junction kept 5 bases outside the gene matches. The CDR3 extends over 17 amino acids. CDR3 region: CASSYIASGGSYNEQFF. In DNA form, the CDR3 reads TGTGCCAGCAGTTACATCGCTAGCGGGGGATCCTACAATGAGCAGTTCTTC.

This clonotype occurred many times. The gene calls are TRBV5-5 and TRBJ1-2; D uncertain. This CDR3 region has 16 residues. Trimming removed 0 bases from V and 0 bases from J, with 12 bases in between. Germline V CDR1 and CDR2: SGHKS, YYEKEE (reference sequence). CDR3: CASSLAGEKSNYGYTF. DNA for the CDR3: TGTGCCAGCAGCTTGGCCGGGGAGAAGTCTAACTATGGCTACACCTTC.

Ten or more counts support this clonotype. The gene calls are TRBV7-2 and TRBJ2-1, with D possibly being TRBD2 (6 bases). The CDR3 has 15 residues. Germline CDR1 SGHTA, CDR2 FQGNSA. Deletions cut 3 bases from V and 8 bases from J, with 17 bases between. CDR3 nucleotide sequence: TGTGCCAGCAGCTTGGCGAGCGGAGGAGGGTATGAGCAGTTCTTC. Its protein is CASSLASGGGYEQFF.

This clonotype was seen at least ten times. The gene calls are TRBV7-3 and TRBJ2-1; 11 bases match TRBD2. From germline, CDR1 is SGHTA and CDR2 FQGTGA. There are 15 residues in the CDR3. Losses at the gene ends were 5 bases for V and 9 bases for J; bases not matched to a gene: 9. CDR3 region: CASSPPGTSGAEQFF. The CDR3 bases are TGTGCCAGCAGCCCCCCCGGGACTAGCGGTGCTGAGCAGTTCTTC.

V usage is TRBV25-1 and J usage is TRBJ2-1; D unresolved. The germline CDR1 and CDR2 sequences are MGHDK and SYGVNS. This CDR3 contains 16 residues. V was cut by 2 bases and J by 0 bases, with 11 bases left in between. In nucleotides, the CDR3 is TGTGCCAGCAGTGAACTTGGCGATAGCTCCTACAATGAGCAGTTCTTC. Translating gives CASSELGDSSYNEQFF.

Remarks on this clonotype: A read error is possible here, since a much larger clone lies one base away. The chain recombines TRBV12-3 or TRBV12-4 with TRBJ1-3; D gene uncertain. The CDR3 sequence is 14 residues long. Trimming took off 6 bases at V and 8 bases at J, with 17 bases between the two ends. CDR3 DNA sequence: TGTGCCAGCAGATTGGGGAGGGCGGTAGACACCATATATTTT. Its protein product is CASRLGRAVDTIYF.

This chain joins TRBV18 and TRBJ1-2; D remains ambiguous. V was pared by 3 bases and J by 4 bases, with 9 bases between. The CDR3 is 13 amino acids. Germline V gene sequence: CDR1 KGHSH, CDR2 LQKENI. DNA of the CDR3: TGTGCCAGCTCACCCCCAACAATCTATGGCTACACCTTC. It codes for CASSPPTIYGYTF.

The chain couples TRBV2 to TRBJ1-4; D is unresolved. Germline V CDR1 and CDR2: SNHLY, FYNNEI. Trimming cost V 5 bases and J 6 bases, with 10 bases left between them. CDR3 size: 13 residues. The CDR3 DNA sequence: TGTGCCAGCAGTCACATAGGGTATGAAAAACTGTTTTTT. This codes for CASSHIGYEKLFF.

The chain joins TRBV10-3 to TRBJ1-4; D remains unclear. The CDR3 spans 13 residues. Trimming shortened V by 6 bases and J by 6 bases, and 11 bases separated the two germline ends. CDR1 is ENHRY and CDR2 is SYGVKD in the germline V gene. CDR3 nucleotides: TGTGCCATCAGCGATTCTGAATATGAAAAACTGTTTTTT. Residues: CAISDSEYEKLFF.

As DNA, the CDR3 is TGTGCCAGCAGTGATGGGAGCGTTTTGCCAAACACCATATATTTT. Its translation is CASSDGSVLPNTIYF. The chain carries TRBV2 and TRBJ1-3, with D hard to call. The CDR3 is 15 amino acids. Per the germline V gene, CDR1 is SNHLY and CDR2 is FYNNEI. The V end lost 3 bases, the J end lost 6 bases, and 15 bases lay between the germline ends.

This clonotype was seen ten or more times. The chain is built from TRBV19 and TRBJ1-5; D may be TRBD1 (5 bases). The germline V gene encodes CDR1 LNHDA and CDR2 SQIVND (reference sequence). CDR3 length equals 13 residues. V lost 9 bases and J 4 bases, leaving 13 bases between the germline ends. This CDR3 is CASERQTNQPQHF. In DNA, the CDR3 is TGTGCCAGCGAGCGACAGACTAATCAGCCCCAGCATTTT.

V and J are TRBV7-6 and TRBJ2-7; a possible D gene is TRBD2 (5 bases). Per germline, CDR1 SGHVS and CDR2 FNYEAQ. V was shortened by 4 bases and J by 6 bases, with 16 bases between the two germline ends. The length of the CDR3 is 14 residues. DNA of the CDR3: TGTGCCAGCAGCTCCGGGGTAGTGAGTGTCGAGCAGTACTTC. It specifies CASSSGVVSVEQYF.

CDR3 DNA sequence: TGTGCCAGCAGCTTAGATAATCCTGAAGCTTTCTTT. Translating gives CASSLDNPEAFF. V is TRBV7-2 and J is TRBJ1-1, with D unclear. Trimming removed 1 base at V and 6 bases at J, with 6 bases between. The V gene's germline CDR1 is SGHTA and CDR2 FQGNSA. CDR3 length equals 12 residues.

Ten or more counts support this clonotype. The CDR3 spells CATSDDRGGTEAFF. In DNA form, the CDR3 reads TGTGCCACCAGTGATGACAGGGGTGGGACTGAAGCTTTCTTT. The chain uses TRBV24-1 and TRBJ1-1; 8 positions match TRBD1. Per the germline V gene, CDR1 is KGHDR and CDR2 is SFDVKD. This CDR3 region has 14 residues. Trimming cost V 3 bases and J 5 bases; bases outside gene matches: 4.

The chain joins TRBV20-1 to TRBJ2-7; no clear D. Germline CDR1 and CDR2: DFQATT and SNEGSKA (reference sequence). This CDR3 has 13 amino acids. V was cut by 0 bases and J by 0 bases, with 6 bases left in between. The CDR3 bases are TGCAGTGCTAGAGAGGGATACTCCTACGAGCAGTACTTC. Translating gives CSAREGYSYEQYF.

The sample holds one count of this clonotype. This rearrangement joins TRBV15 to TRBJ1-1; D not certain. This CDR3 spans 13 amino acids. From germline, CDR1 is LNHNV and CDR2 YYDKDF (reference sequence). Trimming stripped 3 bases from V and 0 bases from J, with 5 bases between. CDR3 sequence: CATSSTLNTEAFF. The CDR3, as DNA: TGTGCCACCAGCAGTACGTTGAACACTGAAGCTTTCTTT.

The V and J genes are TRBV10-1 and TRBJ2-7, with D possibly matching TRBD1 (5 bases). Trimming left V 4 bases short and J 3 bases short, with 13 bases between. The CDR3 spans 14 residues. In germline, CDR1 is WNHNN, CDR2 SYGVQD (reference sequence). As DNA, the CDR3 is TGCGCCAGCAGTGCAAAGGGGCCTAACTACGAGCAGTACTTC. Translated, it gives CASSAKGPNYEQYF.

In this sample, this clonotype turned up many times. The rearrangement joins TRBV18 to TRBJ2-5; D not certain. This CDR3 has 14 residues. Germline V gives CDR1 KGHSH, CDR2 LQKENI. V lost 0 bases, J lost 4 bases, and 9 bases lay in between. This CDR3 reads CASSPPPAGETQYF. The CDR3 nucleotides read TGTGCCAGCTCACCACCGCCAGCAGGAGAGACCCAGTACTTC.

This clonotype was seen at least ten times. The J gene is TRBJ1-1, the V gene TRBV10-3; D unclear. V gave up 5 bases and J gave up 3 bases, with 13 bases separating them. Germline V gives CDR1 ENHRY, CDR2 SYGVKD. The CDR3 loop spans 14 amino acids. This CDR3 reads CAISPSVGYTEAFF. The CDR3 DNA is TGTGCCATCAGTCCTTCCGTGGGGTACACTGAAGCTTTCTTT.